A single sample is the source of the 26 T cell receptor beta chains below, sequenced in a study of T cell responses to AZD1222 COVID-19 vaccine. The method was immunoSEQ multiplex PCR; TCRdb's version includes in-frame clones alone and lacks a portion of them. In the table there are roughly 120,000 clones, approximately 86% of which are singletons. The sample in question was peripheral blood, obtained on day 0 of AZD1222 vaccination. The receptors were gathered from an adult in good health.

The chain carries TRBV18 and TRBJ1-6; a weak D match, TRBD1 (6 bases). Trimming removed 10 bases from V and 8 bases from J, with 15 bases in between. This CDR3 has 13 amino acids. The germline gives CDR1 KGHSH, CDR2 LQKENI. DNA of the CDR3: TGTGCCACAGGGGACAAAGAATATTCACCCCTCCACTTT. It yields the protein CATGDKEYSPLHF. The whole variable domain, remainder taken from reference TRBV18 and TRBJ1-6, is NAGVMQNPRHLVRRRGQEARLRCSPMKGHSHVYWYRQLPEEGLKFMVYLQKENIIDESGMPKERFSAEFPKEGPSILRIQQVVRGDSAAYFCATGDKEYSPLHFGNGTRLTVT.

The chain is built from TRBV11-2 and TRBJ2-7; the D gene could be TRBD1 or TRBD2 (6 bases each). The CDR3 is 18 amino acids. Trimming took 4 bases from V and 2 from J, leaving 24 bases between them. The germline gives CDR1 SGHAT, CDR2 FQNNGV. CDR3 protein: CASSYLLRGRFGPYEQYF. In nucleotides, the CDR3 is TGTGCCAGCAGCTACCTCCTCCGGGGGCGGTTTGGTCCCTACGAGCAGTACTTC.

The CDR3 loop is CASSQTSSGELFF. CDR3 sequence (DNA): TGTGCCAGCAGCCAGACTAGTTCCGGGGAGCTGTTTTTT. The rearrangement uses TRBV6-4 and TRBJ2-2; D is possibly TRBD2 (6 bases). The CDR3 is 13 residues long. Trimming took off 6 bases at V and 6 bases at J, with 11 bases between the two ends. Germline V gene sequence: CDR1 MRHNA, CDR2 SNTAGT.

The chain employs TRBV2 and TRBJ1-5; TRBD1 matches at 10 bases. Germline trimming cut 6 bases from V and 4 bases from J; bases unmatched to any gene: 3. In germline, CDR1 is SNHLY, CDR2 FYNNEI. There are 14 residues in the CDR3. CDR3 nucleotides: TGTGCCAGCAGGAAGGACAGGGGGAATCAGCCCCAGCATTTT. It specifies CASRKDRGNQPQHF.

V gene TRBV9 combines with J gene TRBJ2-1, with D possibly matching TRBD2 (5 bases). CDR3 length: 14 residues. CDR1 SGDLS and CDR2 YYNGEE come from the germline V gene. Trimming pared 3 bases from V and 5 bases from J, leaving 12 bases between. CDR3 region: CASSAEGNHNEQFF. CDR3 DNA: TGTGCCAGCAGCGCAGAGGGAAACCACAATGAGCAGTTCTTC.

This chain uses TRBV5-8 with TRBJ1-5; D is unresolved. Germline V CDR1 and CDR2: SGHTS, YDEGEE. Trimming shortened V by 0 bases and J by 6 bases, and 1 base separated the two germline ends. The CDR3 runs 11 residues. The CDR3 DNA reads as TGTGCCAGCAGCTTGGGTCAGCCCCAGCATTTT. It yields the protein CASSLGQPQHF.

The chain employs TRBV7-2 and TRBJ2-3; D remains unclear. The germline gives CDR1 SGHTA, CDR2 FQGNSA. Trimming took 4 bases from V and 0 from J, leaving 11 bases between them. There are 15 residues in the CDR3. The CDR3 nucleotides are TGTGCCAGCAGCTCCCGAGGCCCTAGCACAGATACGCAGTATTTT. Translation gives CASSSRGPSTDTQYF.

This clone was found once. The CDR3 spells CASSLVAGTSTEAFF. The CDR3 DNA follows: TGCGCCAGCAGCTTGGTAGCGGGAACGAGCACTGAAGCTTTCTTT. The chain combines TRBV5-1 with TRBJ1-1, with D unresolved. Trimming stripped 0 bases from V and 4 bases from J, with 13 bases between. CDR3 length: 15 residues. Germline CDR1 and CDR2: SGHRS and YFSETQ.

The gene calls are TRBV25-1 and TRBJ1-1, with a weak D call TRBD1 (5 bases). This CDR3 region has 17 residues. V lost 6 bases and J 2 bases, leaving 22 bases between the germline ends. From germline, CDR1 is MGHDK and CDR2 SYGVNS. The CDR3 here is CASRDGGSGKKNTEAFF. DNA of the CDR3: TGTGCCAGCAGGGACGGTGGGTCAGGGAAGAAAAACACTGAAGCTTTCTTT.

The chain combines TRBV6-5 with TRBJ2-2; the match to TRBD2 covers 7 bases. Germline CDR1 and CDR2: MNHEY and SVGAGI. The CDR3 contains 14 residues. V trimming: 2 bases; J trimming: 12 bases; junction bases outside the gene matches: 9. The DNA of the CDR3 is TGTGCCAGCAGTTACCCTAAGCGGGGTGGGAAGCTGTTTTTT. This sequence encodes CASSYPKRGGKLFF.

V gene TRBV9 combines with J gene TRBJ2-3; weak D call: TRBD2 (6 bases). Per the germline V gene, CDR1 is SGDLS and CDR2 is YYNGEE. V lost 0 bases and J lost 2, with 13 bases in between. This CDR3 contains 16 residues. The CDR3 coding sequence is TGTGCCAGCAGCGTAGGCGTGGGGGGATCCACAGATACGCAGTATTTT. This codes for CASSVGVGGSTDTQYF.

V gene TRBV7-2 combines with J gene TRBJ2-2, with a possible D match to TRBD1 (6 bases). Germline CDR1 and CDR2: SGHTA and FQGNSA. The CDR3 totals 14 residues. V gave up 5 bases and J gave up 2 bases, with 9 bases separating them. CDR3 loop: CASSLDRNTGELFF. CDR3 DNA sequence: TGTGCCAGCAGCCTGGACAGAAACACCGGGGAGCTGTTTTTT.

V and J are TRBV28 and TRBJ1-4, with a possible D match to TRBD1 (6 bases). The CDR3 contains 15 residues. V was shortened by 2 bases and J by 8 bases, with 15 bases between the two germline ends. The V gene's germline CDR1 is MDHEN and CDR2 SYDVKM. The CDR3: CASSLIGRGSEKLFF. In DNA, the CDR3 is TGTGCCAGCAGTTTAATCGGCAGGGGTAGCGAAAAACTGTTTTTT.

V usage is TRBV14 and J usage is TRBJ2-7, with 11 bases fitting TRBD1. This CDR3 spans 15 amino acids. Trimming cost V 5 bases and J 3 bases; bases outside gene matches: 6. CDR1 is SGHDN, CDR2 FVKESK, per germline. The DNA for the CDR3 is TGTGCCAGCAGCATCGGACAGGGGGCGATCTACGAGCAGTACTTC. Amino acids: CASSIGQGAIYEQYF.

Here the CDR3 reads CASRGGGYEQYF. As DNA, the CDR3 is TGTGCCAGTAGAGGGGGCGGCTACGAGCAGTACTTC. V is TRBV19 and J is TRBJ2-7; TRBD1 matches 7 bases. The CDR3 has 12 residues. Germline V gives CDR1 LNHDA, CDR2 SQIVND (reference sequence). Trimming at V came to 6 bases and at J to 3 bases, leaving 2 bases not matched to a gene.

Only one count was recorded for this clone. V usage is TRBV28 and J usage is TRBJ2-1; tentatively, D is TRBD1 (6 bases). The germline gives CDR1 MDHEN, CDR2 SYDVKM. Trimming pared 4 bases from V and 1 base from J, leaving 11 bases between. This CDR3 has 15 residues. CDR3 coding DNA: TGTGCCAGCAGTTCCCAGGGGCTTTCCTACAATGAGCAGTTCTTC. Encoded protein: CASSSQGLSYNEQFF.

This chain's CDR3 is CASRPRDRGNTEAFF. In DNA, the CDR3 is TGTGCCAGCAGACCCAGGGACAGGGGGAACACTGAAGCTTTCTTT. The chain has TRBV6-5 and TRBJ1-1; TRBD1 matches at 10 bases. Germline lookup yields CDR1 MNHEY and CDR2 SVGAGI. The V and J ends lost 6 bases and 1 base, in that order; junction bases with no gene match: 5. CDR3 length: 15 amino acids.

The gene calls are TRBV5-1 and TRBJ2-3; the D gene is possibly TRBD1 (5 bases). The CDR3 is 14 amino acids. Deletions cut 4 bases from V and 6 bases from J, with 15 bases between. Germline loops: CDR1 SGHRS, CDR2 YFSETQ. The CDR3 here is CASSGAGLGDTQYF. The CDR3 DNA reads TGCGCCAGCAGCGGGGCCGGCCTGGGCGATACGCAGTATTTT.

The chain links TRBV11-2 to TRBJ2-7; TRBD1 agrees at 12 bases. Germline-derived CDR1 and CDR2 are SGHAT and FQNNGV. The CDR3 consists of 15 residues. The ends lost 6 bases at V and 4 bases at J; junction bases unmatched: 7. CDR3 nucleotides: TGTGCCAGCAGGCGTCCGGGACAGGGGGCTTACGAGCAGTACTTC. As protein: CASRRPGQGAYEQYF.

In nucleotides, the CDR3 is TGTGCCAGCAGCCTACGGACAGGGGATGAAAAACTGTTTTTT. This translates into CASSLRTGDEKLFF. The rearrangement joins TRBV4-2 to TRBJ1-4; 9 bases agree with TRBD1. V lost 4 bases, J lost 6 bases, and 3 bases stayed unmatched. The CDR3 runs 14 residues. The germline V gene has CDR1 LGHNA and CDR2 YNFKEQ.

The chain uses TRBV2 and TRBJ1-6, with 10 bases fitting TRBD1. The CDR3 contains 15 residues. Per germline, CDR1 SNHLY and CDR2 FYNNEI. The junction had 4 bases not matched to a gene; V was cut back by 6 bases and J by 5 bases. This CDR3 reads CASRPGQGNNSPLHF. The DNA of the CDR3 is TGTGCCAGCAGGCCGGGACAGGGGAATAATTCACCCCTCCACTTT.

V usage is TRBV28 and J usage is TRBJ1-3; 8 nucleotides align to TRBD1. J was trimmed by 0 bases and V by 7 bases; bases with no gene match: 5. Germline CDR1 is MDHEN and CDR2 is SYDVKM. This CDR3 has 15 residues. The CDR3 is CASTTGGFSGNTIYF. The CDR3 DNA is TGTGCCAGCACCACAGGGGGTTTCTCTGGAAACACCATATATTTT.

The sample holds one count of this clone. The chain uses TRBV3-1 (or the pseudogene TRBV3-2) and TRBJ1-6; D unclear. With 1 base removed from V and 9 bases from J, the gap between germline ends came to 13 bases. CDR3 length equals 15 residues. Germline CDR1 reads LGHDT; CDR2 reads YNNKEL (reference sequence). CDR3 bases: TGTGCCAGCAGCCAAGGGTTCGGGGTTGCTTCACCCCTCCACTTT. Translated: CASSQGFGVASPLHF.

This sequence joins TRBV29-1 and TRBJ1-2; D is undetermined. The CDR3 contains 13 residues. Trimming stripped 2 bases from V and 2 bases from J, with 9 bases between. Germline V gene sequence: CDR1 SQVTM, CDR2 ANQGSEA. This chain's CDR3 is CSVESGGNYGYTF. CDR3 DNA sequence: TGCAGCGTTGAAAGTGGAGGGAACTATGGCTACACCTTC. The entire variable domain, with the rest obtained from reference TRBV29-1 and TRBJ1-2, is as follows: SAVISQKPSRDICQRGTSLTIQCQVDSQVTMMFWYRQQPGQSLTLIATANQGSEATYESGFVIDKFPISRPNLTFSTLTVSNMSPEDSSIYLCSVESGGNYGYTFGSGTRLTVV.

About this clone: The germline gene is not matched at one end of the junction; a read error may be the cause. The chain recombines TRBV7-7 with TRBJ2-3, with a possible D match to TRBD1 (5 bases). CDR3 length: 13 residues. Germline values: CDR1 SSHAT, CDR2 FNYEAQ (reference sequence). The CDR3 loop reads CASSRALVDTQYF. The CDR3 nucleotides are TGTGCTAGCAGCAGGGCCCTAGTAGATACGCAGTATTTT.

V is TRBV5-5 and J is TRBJ2-7; the D gene is possibly TRBD2 (5 bases). This CDR3 has 11 amino acids. Germline V gene data show CDR1 as SGHKS and CDR2 as YYEKEE (reference sequence). Trimming pared 8 bases from V and 7 bases from J, leaving 13 bases between. The CDR3 DNA follows: TGTGCCAGTAGGCTCCGGGATGAGCAGTACTTC. This codes for CASRLRDEQYF.